What follows are 13 T cell receptor beta chains derived from one specimen sequenced in a study of metastatic and nonmetastatic thyroid tumors. Via MiXCR, TCRdb re-called the PCR reads. The sample carries approximately 84,000 clones, 14% to 15% recorded once. Thyroid surgery was preceded by no treatment in any patient. Sequencing used blood. Receptors originate from a female donor with papillary thyroid cancer or a benign thyroid nodule (not recorded which). Some clones in this sample may be carry-over from other donors' samples.

At least ten counts were recorded for this clone. The J gene is TRBJ1-1, the V gene TRBV30, with no clear D. CDR1 and CDR2 from the germline V gene are GTSNPN and SVGIG (reference sequence). V lost 2 bases and J 3 bases, leaving 10 bases between the germline ends. The CDR3 is 13 residues long. This CDR3 reads CAWSPRRDTEAFF. CDR3 DNA sequence: TGTGCCTGGAGTCCTAGGAGGGACACTGAAGCTTTCTTT.

The chain has TRBV11-1 and TRBJ1-2; 7 bases are a match to TRBD1. The length of the CDR3 is 16 residues. V shed 1 base, J shed 3 bases, and the junction held 8 bases outside the gene matches. Germline CDR1 SGHAT, CDR2 FQDESV (reference sequence). The chain's CDR3 is CASSLGVLGQHYGYTF. CDR3 sequence (DNA): TGTGCCAGCAGCTTAGGTGTTTTGGGACAGCACTATGGCTACACCTTC.

This chain connects TRBV7-8 to TRBJ1-2; D is possibly TRBD1 (5 bases). The CDR3 sequence is 12 residues long. Germline V gene data show CDR1 as SGHVS and CDR2 as FQNEAQ. The V end was cut by 4 bases, the J end by 8 bases, with 11 bases between. The CDR3: CASSSQGAGYTF. DNA of the CDR3: TGTGCCAGCAGCTCGCAGGGTGCCGGCTACACCTTC. The entire variable domain, with the rest obtained from reference TRBV7-8 and TRBJ1-2, is as follows: GAGVSQSPRYKVAKRGQDVALRCDPISGHVSLFWYQQALGQGPEFLTYFQNEAQLDKSGLPSDRFFAERPEGSVSTLKIQRTQQEDSAVYLCASSSQGAGYTFGSGTRLTVV.

Concerning this clone itself: Just one base apart from a much larger clone, this may be a read error. The chain employs TRBV5-4 and TRBJ1-1, with D hard to call. Per germline, CDR1 SGHNT and CDR2 YYREEE (reference sequence). This CDR3 region has 14 residues. The CDR3 loop reads CASSLQPTNTETFF. The CDR3 DNA sequence: TGTGCCAGCAGCTTGCAACCGACGAACACTGAAACTTTCTTT.

This clone was seen repeatedly, ten times or more. V is TRBV7-2 and J is TRBJ2-5; D gene unclear. CDR1 and CDR2 (germline): SGHTA, FQGNSA. V was pared by 2 bases and J by 3 bases, with 4 bases between. This CDR3 has 12 residues. CDR3 DNA: TGTGCCAGCAGCTTAACGGAAGAGACCCAGTACTTC. It codes for CASSLTEETQYF.

As regards this clone: Sequence at one end of the junction differs from germline and may be a read error. The CDR3: CASSLVVSWHAFF. The CDR3 coding sequence is TGTGCGAGCAGTTTAGTTGTGTCGTGGCATGCTTTCTTT. The chain has TRBV6-2 or TRBV6-3 and TRBJ1-1, with D uncertain. This CDR3 is 13 amino acids long. In germline, CDR1 is MNHEY, CDR2 SVGEGT.

Concerning this clone: Given a much more abundant clone one base away, this may be a read error. This chain links TRBV4-2 with TRBJ2-7; D is tentatively TRBD1 or TRBD2 (6 bases each). The germline V gene encodes CDR1 LGHNA and CDR2 YNFKEQ. The length of the CDR3 is 14 residues. For the CDR3, the DNA is TGTGCCATCAGCGAAGAGGGGGGATCGAACGAGCAGTACTTC. It specifies CAISEEGGSNEQYF.

Details on this clone: This may be a read error: a much more frequent sequence differs by one nucleotide. The V call is TRBV20-1, the J call TRBJ2-2; 7 positions agree with TRBD1. The CDR3 is 14 amino acids. V was pared by 4 bases and J by 7 bases, with 9 bases of the junction left unmatched. Germline V gene lookup returns CDR1 DFQATT and CDR2 SNEGSKA (reference sequence). CDR3 sequence (DNA): TGCAGTGCTAACCGGGACAGTGTGGGCGGGGAGCTGTTTTTT. This gives the protein CSANRDSVGGELFF.

The table lists this clone with many counts. The rearrangement links TRBV7-9 to TRBJ2-3, with D unresolved. The CDR3 is 14 residues long. Germline V gene sequence: CDR1 SEHNR, CDR2 FQNEAQ (reference sequence). Trimming shortened V by 6 bases and J by 3 bases, and 13 bases separated the two germline ends. The CDR3 is CASSSSSVTDTQYF. In DNA form, the CDR3 reads TGTGCCAGCAGTTCTAGTAGTGTGACAGATACGCAGTATTTT.

This clone was recorded a few times. This may arise from a read error, as a much more abundant clone is one base away. The chain uses TRBV7-9 and TRBJ2-5; possibly TRBD2 for D (7 bases). This CDR3 has 16 residues. Germline-derived CDR1 and CDR2 are SEHNR and FQNEAQ (reference sequence). V shed 1 base and J shed 5 bases, with 17 bases lying between them. CDR3 residues: CASSLEGGCPRETQYF. The CDR3 DNA is TGTGCCAGCAGCTTAGAGGGGGGGTGTCCGAGGGAGACCCAGTACTTC.

The table lists this clone with a few counts. A single base separates this from a much larger clone, so it may be a read error. This sample also contains other DNA sequences that code for the same CDR3. The chain links TRBV11-2 to TRBJ2-7; D is possibly TRBD2 (7 bases). V was clipped by 4 bases and J by 6 bases, with 25 bases between them. CDR1 is SGHAT and CDR2 is FQNNGV in the germline V gene. CDR3 length: 17 residues. The CDR3 DNA follows: TGTGCCAGCAGCTCCTCTCTGCCGGGGGGCCTCTTCCCCGAGCAGTACTTC. It encodes CASSSSLPGGLFPEQYF.

To note about this clone: The junction and the germline gene differ at one end; a read error may be behind it. The gene calls are TRBV28 and TRBJ1-1; unclear D gene. CDR1 and CDR2 from the germline V gene are MDHEN and SYDVKM. This CDR3 is 12 amino acids long. The CDR3 loop reads CVSSFGITEAFF. CDR3 DNA: TGTGTCAGCAGTTTCGGCATCACTGAAGCTTTCTTT. Full variable domain (remainder filled in from reference TRBV28 and TRBJ1-1): DVKVTQSSRYLVKRTGEKVFLECVQDMDHENMFWYRQDPGLGLRLIYFSYDVKMKEKGDIPEGYSVSREKKERFSLILESASTNQTSMYLCVSSFGITEAFFGQGTRLTVV.

This clone was found many times. V and J are TRBV7-6 and TRBJ2-7, with D perhaps TRBD1 (6 bases). The CDR3 has 15 amino acids. V lost 5 bases and J 5 bases, leaving 19 bases between the germline ends. The germline CDR1 and CDR2 sequences are SGHVS and FNYEAQ. CDR3 nucleotides: TGTGCCAGCAGCACCCGGGACACGGGCGGCAACGAGCAGTACTTC. It encodes CASSTRDTGGNEQYF. Full variable domain (rest looked up from reference TRBV7-6 and TRBJ2-7): GAGVSQSPRYKVTKRGQDVALRCDPISGHVSLYWYRQALGQGPEFLTYFNYEAQQDKSGLPNDRFSAERPEGSISTLTIQRTEQRDSAMYRCASSTRDTGGNEQYFGPGTRLTVT.